This T cell receptor beta chain emerged from a study of blood T cell repertoires in COVID-19. Profiling relied on immunoSEQ multiplex PCR, and the TCRdb table lists in-frame clones only, not all of them. The table includes 150,000 to 200,000 clones, approximately 90% detected once. This clone has ten or more counts. V shed 0 bases and J shed 2 bases, with 11 bases lying between them. Germline V lookup: CDR1 SGHNT, CDR2 YYREEE (reference sequence). The CDR3 spans 15 residues. The genes are TRBV5-4 and TRBJ1-2; D is perhaps TRBD1 (6 bases). This clonotype was sampled from a human donor in a cohort sampled during active COVID-19. Source material: peripheral blood. CDR3 nucleotides: TGTGCCAGCAGCTTGGAACAGGGACGGAACTATGGCTACACCTTC. Protein: CASSLEQGRNYGYTF.